Following are 31 T cell receptor beta chains from one sample sequenced in a study of human thymus T cells. Only in-frame clones appear in the TCRdb table, and some are missing; sequencing was by immunoSEQ multiplex PCR. The sample lists about 130,000 clones; about 94% were seen once. Resections that were taken during corrective heart surgery supplied the thymus tissue. The sequencing sample was made of thymus tissue. The receptors shown here come from a boy under three years old with a congenital heart defect but otherwise immunologically healthy.

The rearrangement links TRBV7-2 to TRBJ1-1; perhaps TRBD1 as D (5 bases). The CDR3 length is 16 residues. Deletions cut 1 base from V and 1 base from J, with 13 bases between. CDR1 SGHTA and CDR2 FQGNSA come from the germline V gene. CDR3: CASSLGWFGGNTEAFF. The CDR3 bases are TGTGCCAGCAGCTTAGGTTGGTTCGGGGGGAACACTGAAGCTTTCTTT.

The chain links TRBV27 to TRBJ1-5; a weak D match, TRBD1 (5 bases). The CDR3 sequence is 15 residues long. Germline CDR1 reads MNHEY; CDR2 reads SMNVEV (reference sequence). Between the trimmed V and J ends, which lost 3 bases and 2 bases, there was a span of 11 bases. The DNA for the CDR3 is TGTGCCAGCAGTTTCTCCAGGGTGGGCAATCAGCCCCAGCATTTT. Protein: CASSFSRVGNQPQHF.

V gene TRBV19 combines with J gene TRBJ1-5; possibly TRBD1 for D (5 bases). This CDR3 comprises 19 residues. CDR1 and CDR2 (germline): LNHDA, SQIVND (reference sequence). Trimming shortened V by 5 bases and J by 0 bases, and 23 bases separated the two germline ends. CDR3 sequence (DNA): TGTGCCAGTAGTGACACGCCGGGGGAAGAGGGATATAGCAATCAGCCCCAGCATTTT. Translation: CASSDTPGEEGYSNQPQHF.

This clone was picked up a small number of times. The chain couples TRBV6-5 to TRBJ1-2, with D possibly matching TRBD1 (5 bases). The CDR3 extends over 14 amino acids. V was trimmed by 2 bases and J by 3 bases, leaving 10 bases between them. Germline CDR1 reads MNHEY; CDR2 reads SVGAGI. CDR3: CASSYAGLHYGYTF. The CDR3 coding sequence is TGTGCCAGCAGTTACGCGGGGCTTCACTATGGCTACACCTTC.

The gene calls are TRBV18 and TRBJ1-5; D remains ambiguous. The length of the CDR3 is 15 residues. The germline gives CDR1 KGHSH, CDR2 LQKENI. With 6 bases removed from V and 1 base from J, the gap between germline ends came to 13 bases. The CDR3 protein is CASSQRPFSNQPQHF. In DNA, the CDR3 is TGTGCCAGCTCCCAAAGACCTTTCAGCAATCAGCCCCAGCATTTT.

The chain joins TRBV28 to TRBJ2-7; the D is unclear. The CDR3 is 10 amino acids. With 8 bases removed from V and 5 bases from J, the gap between germline ends came to 7 bases. Looked up from germline, CDR1 is MDHEN and CDR2 is SYDVKM. CDR3 region: CASGLNEQYF. The DNA for the CDR3 is TGTGCCAGCGGCCTGAACGAGCAGTACTTC.

V usage is TRBV6-5 and J usage is TRBJ2-3, with D uncertain. Germline-derived CDR1 and CDR2 are MNHEY and SVGAGI. Trimming took 6 bases from V and 6 from J, leaving 13 bases between them. CDR3 length equals 13 residues. Written as DNA, the CDR3 is TGTGCCAGCAGGGTACCTGGGTCGGATACGCAGTATTTT. Amino acid sequence: CASRVPGSDTQYF.

Notes on this clone: This sample also contains other DNA sequences that code for the same CDR3. CDR3 in DNA: TGCGCCAGCAGCTTGAGAGAAAGGACGGCTAACTATGGCTACACCTTC. Its translation: CASSLRERTANYGYTF. The chain links TRBV5-1 to TRBJ1-2; D remains ambiguous. Germline CDR1 reads SGHRS; CDR2 reads YFSETQ. Trimming removed 1 base from V and 0 bases from J, with 13 bases in between. This CDR3 region has 16 residues.

The chain has TRBV7-2 and TRBJ2-5; 8 bases agree with TRBD2. The CDR3 runs 17 residues. Germline CDR1 reads SGHTA; CDR2 reads FQGNSA. V shed 7 bases and J 6 bases; nucleotides not matched to a gene: 19. For the CDR3, the DNA is TGTGCCAGCAACCTCAGATGGCGGGGGGACCTCGGCCAGACCCAGTACTTC. Residues: CASNLRWRGDLGQTQYF. The full variable domain, rest sourced from reference TRBV7-2 and TRBJ2-5, is GAGVSQSPSNKVTEKGKDVELRCDPISGHTALYWYRQSLGQGLEFLIYFQGNSAPDKSGLPSDRFSAERTGGSVSTLTIQRTQQEDSAVYLCASNLRWRGDLGQTQYFGPGTRLLVL.

The genes are TRBV4-1 and TRBJ1-4; D is perhaps TRBD1 (5 bases). Trimming took 0 bases from V and 4 from J, leaving 21 bases between them. CDR1 is MGHRA, CDR2 YSYEKL, per germline. The CDR3 covers 19 residues. CDR3 residues: CASSQEVSRRYRINEKLFF. In DNA, the CDR3 is TGCGCCAGCAGCCAAGAAGTCTCTAGGAGATACAGGATTAATGAAAAACTGTTTTTT.

The V and J genes are TRBV7-3 and TRBJ2-5, with TRBD1 identical over 7 bases. The J segment lost 7 bases and the V segment lost 5 bases, leaving 7 bases of the junction unmatched. Germline V gene lookup returns CDR1 SGHTA and CDR2 FQGTGA. The CDR3 runs 13 residues. The CDR3 loop is CASSPTGKGTQYF. CDR3 DNA sequence: TGTGCCAGCAGCCCGACAGGGAAAGGGACCCAGTACTTC.

Only one count was recorded for this clone. The chain recombines TRBV7-9 with TRBJ1-1; the D gene is possibly TRBD1 (5 bases). This CDR3 is 12 amino acids long. Per the germline V gene, CDR1 is SEHNR and CDR2 is FQNEAQ (reference sequence). V lost 3 bases and J 8 bases, leaving 10 bases between the germline ends. For the CDR3, the DNA is TGTGCCAGCAGCTTGGCGACAGCCGAAGCTTTCTTT. Residues: CASSLATAEAFF.

This clone was counted only a few times. V is TRBV14 and J is TRBJ1-1; no reliable D call. The V end was cut by 4 bases, the J end by 3 bases, with 15 bases between. From germline, CDR1 is SGHDN and CDR2 FVKESK. This CDR3 contains 15 residues. CDR3 sequence (DNA): TGTGCCAGCAGCCTAGCCGGTAACGGGGACACTGAAGCTTTCTTT. This sequence encodes CASSLAGNGDTEAFF.

This clone was seen just once. V gene TRBV6-5 combines with J gene TRBJ1-3, with D perhaps matching TRBD1 (5 bases). There are 14 residues in the CDR3. V lost 0 bases and J 8 bases, leaving 11 bases between the germline ends. CDR1 and CDR2 from the germline V gene are MNHEY and SVGAGI. For the CDR3, the DNA is TGTGCCAGCAGTTACTCAGGAGGGGTGGACACCATATATTTT. It encodes CASSYSGGVDTIYF.

The table lists this clone with a count of one. For the CDR3, the DNA is TGTGCCTGGAGGCTTGCGCACGGCACAGATACGCAGTATTTT. Translated: CAWRLAHGTDTQYF. The V call is TRBV30, the J call TRBJ2-3; D is ambiguous. Trimming stripped 3 bases from V and 1 base from J, with 11 bases between. CDR1 is GTSNPN and CDR2 is SVGIG in the germline V gene (reference sequence). The CDR3 extends over 14 amino acids.

The chain employs TRBV5-6 and TRBJ2-3; 12 bases map to TRBD2. The CDR3 has 19 amino acids. J lost 7 bases, V lost 0 bases, and 15 bases had no gene match. Germline assignment: CDR1 SGHDT and CDR2 YYEEEE. Here the CDR3 DNA reads TGTGCCAGCAGCTTGGTGGGACTAGCGGGCGGCCCGAACCCCCATACGCAGTATTTT. Translated: CASSLVGLAGGPNPHTQYF.

This clone was observed a few times. The chain employs TRBV4-1 and TRBJ1-2, with D perhaps TRBD1 (6 bases). This CDR3 comprises 15 residues. Germline V gene lookup returns CDR1 MGHRA and CDR2 YSYEKL. V dropped 0 bases and J dropped 4 bases, with 12 bases sitting between them. For the CDR3, the DNA is TGCGCCAGCAGCCAAGATGGAACAGGGAGCTATGGCTACACCTTC. It is translated as CASSQDGTGSYGYTF.

This chain joins TRBV5-6 and TRBJ2-1, with D unresolved. Per germline, CDR1 SGHDT and CDR2 YYEEEE. This CDR3 has 13 residues. Trimming stripped 4 bases from V and 8 bases from J, with 13 bases between. The CDR3 coding sequence is TGTGCCAGCAGCCTGGTTTATGGGGATGAGCAGTTCTTC. Its translation: CASSLVYGDEQFF.

The chain has TRBV5-1 and TRBJ2-5; 14 nucleotides align to TRBD2. This CDR3 spans 16 amino acids. V lost 4 bases, J lost 2 bases, and 4 bases stayed unmatched. Germline V gene sequence: CDR1 SGHRS, CDR2 YFSETQ. The CDR3 DNA sequence: TGCGCCAGCAGCCCCGGGACTAGCGGGGGTCAAGAGACCCAGTACTTC. Translated, it gives CASSPGTSGGQETQYF.

The rearrangement uses TRBV19 and TRBJ2-7; D may be TRBD2 (6 bases). The CDR3 extends over 15 amino acids. CDR1 is LNHDA, CDR2 SQIVND, per germline (reference sequence). V lost 3 bases, J lost 6 bases, and 18 bases lay in between. In nucleotides, the CDR3 is TGTGCCAGTAGTATGGCCGGCGGAGGGATCGGCGAGCAGTACTTC. Translation: CASSMAGGGIGEQYF.

This clone was recorded only once. The chain recombines TRBV27 with TRBJ1-5; 8 bases are a match to TRBD1. CDR3 length equals 15 residues. Germline V gives CDR1 MNHEY, CDR2 SMNVEV (reference sequence). J was trimmed by 7 bases and V by 4 bases; bases with no gene match: 9. The CDR3 here is CASSSRRGQGQPQHF. The CDR3 nucleotides read TGTGCCAGCAGTTCGCGCAGGGGGCAGGGACAGCCCCAGCATTTT.

This chain joins TRBV27 and TRBJ2-7, with no clear D. V lost 5 bases, J lost 0 bases, and 8 bases lay in between. The CDR3 consists of 13 residues. CDR1 is MNHEY and CDR2 is SMNVEV in the germline V gene (reference sequence). The DNA for the CDR3 is TGTGCCAGCAGTCCCGAAAGCTCCTACGAGCAGTACTTC. This encodes CASSPESSYEQYF.

The V call is TRBV5-8, the J call TRBJ2-3; 11 nucleotides align to TRBD1. The V and J ends lost 3 bases and 4 bases, in that order; junction bases with no gene match: 13. Germline V lookup: CDR1 SGHTS, CDR2 YDEGEE. This CDR3 has 18 amino acids. CDR3 residues: CASSSGQGAQRGADTQYF. CDR3 DNA sequence: TGTGCCAGCAGCTCCGGACAGGGGGCCCAACGAGGTGCAGATACGCAGTATTTT.

The chain's CDR3 is CASSSGGTGITEAFF. DNA for the CDR3: TGTGCCAGCAGCTCGGGGGGGACAGGAATCACTGAAGCTTTCTTT. The chain employs TRBV7-6 and TRBJ1-1; 8 bases agree with TRBD1. The J segment lost 4 bases and the V segment lost 4 bases, leaving 8 bases of the junction unmatched. Germline V gene sequence: CDR1 SGHVS, CDR2 FNYEAQ. The CDR3 has 15 amino acids.

The chain combines TRBV11-2 with TRBJ2-1; a weak D match, TRBD2 (6 bases). V was pared by 4 bases and J by 7 bases, with 11 bases between. Germline assignment: CDR1 SGHAT and CDR2 FQNNGV. The CDR3 loop spans 13 amino acids. The CDR3 loop is CASSYTLANEQFF. In DNA, the CDR3 is TGTGCCAGCAGCTATACACTAGCTAATGAGCAGTTCTTC.

This sequence joins TRBV27 and TRBJ2-7, with TRBD2 as a possible D gene (5 bases). CDR1 is MNHEY, CDR2 SMNVEV, per germline (reference sequence). The length of the CDR3 is 14 residues. V was clipped by 6 bases and J by 0 bases, with 12 bases between them. CDR3 sequence reads: CASSPDSRSYEQYF. The CDR3 DNA follows: TGTGCCAGCAGCCCGGACTCCCGCTCCTACGAGCAGTACTTC.

The table lists this clone with a few counts. The chain couples TRBV7-9 to TRBJ1-3, with 7 bases matching TRBD1. The CDR3 totals 15 residues. Germline lookup yields CDR1 SEHNR and CDR2 FQNEAQ (reference sequence). V gave up 8 bases and J gave up 0 bases; unmatched junction bases: 7. This CDR3 is CASPLDRCSGNTIYF. CDR3 sequence (DNA): TGTGCCAGCCCTTTGGACAGGTGCTCTGGAAACACCATATATTTT. Complete variable domain (other parts from reference TRBV7-9 and TRBJ1-3): DTGVSQNPRHKITKRGQNVTFRCDPISEHNRLYWYRQTLGQGPEFLTYFQNEAQLEKSRLLSDRFSAERPKGSFSTLEIQRTEQGDSAMYLCASPLDRCSGNTIYFGEGSWLTVV.

The chain carries TRBV15 and TRBJ2-3; 14 bases map to TRBD2. Per germline, CDR1 LNHNV and CDR2 YYDKDF (reference sequence). The trim removed 4 bases at V and 5 bases at J, leaving 8 bases unmatched. CDR3 size: 17 residues. The CDR3 DNA reads TGTGCCACCAGCATACGACTAGCGGGGGGGCGTCGAGATACGCAGTATTTT. Translation gives CATSIRLAGGRRDTQYF.

This clone has a single count. The chain combines TRBV6-4 with TRBJ2-1; D gene unclear. The CDR3 has 13 amino acids. Germline values: CDR1 MRHNA, CDR2 SNTAGT. V was cut by 3 bases and J by 8 bases, with 11 bases left in between. In nucleotides, the CDR3 is TGTGCCAGCAGTGAAGCTCCCCGACATGAGCAGTTCTTC. This translates into CASSEAPRHEQFF.

This clone was observed once. The J gene is TRBJ1-1, the V gene TRBV20-1; the D is unclear. V was clipped by 0 bases and J by 11 bases, with 7 bases between them. Germline V lookup: CDR1 DFQATT, CDR2 SNEGSKA (reference sequence). The CDR3 sequence is 10 residues long. The CDR3 nucleotides read TGCAGTGCTAGAGATCTTACGGCTTTCTTT. Its translation is CSARDLTAFF.

The chain links TRBV4-2 to TRBJ2-3; 9 bases are shared with TRBD2. Germline CDR1 LGHNA, CDR2 YNFKEQ. V shed 0 bases and J 5 bases; nucleotides not matched to a gene: 6. The CDR3 is made up of 16 amino acids. The CDR3 bases are TGTGCCAGCAGCCAAGAACAGCGGGGGGCTGGAGATACGCAGTATTTT. Protein sequence: CASSQEQRGAGDTQYF.